Below, 20 T cell receptor beta chains from the same sample are listed, as sequenced in a study of blood T cell repertoires in COVID-19. The data were produced by immunoSEQ multiplex PCR, yet TCRdb's version contains in-frame clones alone and is incomplete. Here the sample spans 250,000 to 350,000 clones, around 86% being singletons. The sample taken for sequencing was peripheral blood. These receptor sequences come from a woman aged 25 to 39 who had recovered from COVID-19.

This chain uses TRBV2 with TRBJ2-5, with TRBD2 identical over 15 bases. The CDR3 spans 17 residues. V shed 4 bases and J 3 bases; nucleotides not matched to a gene: 6. CDR1 is SNHLY, CDR2 FYNNEI, per germline. Written as DNA, the CDR3 is TGTGCCAGCAGTGGGACTAGCGGGGGGGCGGGCAAAGAGACCCAGTACTTC. This translates into CASSGTSGGAGKETQYF.

This clone appeared a single time. V usage is TRBV27 and J usage is TRBJ2-7; TRBD1 matches at 8 bases. The V gene's germline CDR1 is MNHEY and CDR2 SMNVEV (reference sequence). V trimming: 5 bases; J trimming: 0 bases; junction bases outside the gene matches: 12. CDR3 length equals 17 residues. CDR3 sequence (DNA): TGTGCCAGCAGTCTACATCGATCCGGGACAGGCTCCTACGAGCAGTACTTC. Amino acid sequence: CASSLHRSGTGSYEQYF.

The rearrangement links TRBV4-1 to TRBJ2-7; no firm D call. Germline V gene data show CDR1 as MGHRA and CDR2 as YSYEKL. With 0 bases removed from V and 6 bases from J, the gap between germline ends came to 12 bases. The CDR3 contains 14 residues. The CDR3: CASSQDTTPLEQYF. The CDR3 DNA follows: TGCGCCAGCAGCCAAGATACTACCCCCCTCGAGCAGTACTTC.

The chain has TRBV19 and TRBJ1-6, with D uncertain. CDR1 is LNHDA, CDR2 SQIVND, per germline (reference sequence). The CDR3 is 16 residues long. V dropped 5 bases and J dropped 0 bases, with 11 bases sitting between them. The CDR3 nucleotides read TGTGCCAGTAGTGGACTGACCCGCTCCTATAATTCACCCCTCCACTTT. Translating gives CASSGLTRSYNSPLHF.

The V and J genes are TRBV19 and TRBJ2-2, with 8 bases identical to TRBD2. The germline V gene encodes CDR1 LNHDA and CDR2 SQIVND (reference sequence). V lost 3 bases, J lost 2 bases, and 5 bases stayed unmatched. The CDR3 length is 16 residues. The CDR3 sequence is CASSIQLAGNTGELFF. The CDR3 DNA reads TGTGCCAGTAGTATTCAGCTAGCGGGTAACACCGGGGAGCTGTTTTTT.

This clone was detected once. The chain employs TRBV5-1 and TRBJ2-5, with TRBD2 as a possible D gene (7 bases). Trimming cost V 6 bases and J 4 bases, with 19 bases left between them. Germline V gives CDR1 SGHRS, CDR2 YFSETQ. The CDR3 covers 15 residues. Written as DNA, the CDR3 is TGCGCCAGCACCCTTTCGCGGGGAGGGGGAGAGACCCAGTACTTC. Translating it yields CASTLSRGGGETQYF.

The chain carries TRBV5-1 and TRBJ2-7; tentative D call: TRBD1 (5 bases). CDR3 size: 14 residues. V lost 2 bases, J lost 4 bases, and 13 bases lay in between. CDR1 SGHRS and CDR2 YFSETQ come from the germline V gene. This chain's CDR3 is CASSFSRDGYEQYF. The DNA for the CDR3 is TGCGCCAGCAGCTTTAGCAGGGATGGATACGAGCAGTACTTC.

This clone was seen once. The chain links TRBV7-2 to TRBJ2-4, with 10 bases matching TRBD1. Germline-derived CDR1 and CDR2 are SGHTA and FQGNSA. The junction had 13 bases not matched to a gene; V was cut back by 8 bases and J by 0 bases. The CDR3 totals 18 residues. This chain's CDR3 is CASAPRDRGTLAKNIQYF. The CDR3 DNA follows: TGTGCCAGCGCCCCCCGGGACAGGGGAACTCTAGCCAAAAACATTCAGTACTTC.

The chain employs TRBV19 and TRBJ1-1; 9 nucleotides line up with TRBD1. Trimming at V came to 2 bases and at J to 0 bases, leaving 4 bases not matched to a gene. The CDR3 contains 16 residues. Germline V lookup: CDR1 LNHDA, CDR2 SQIVND (reference sequence). The CDR3 is CASSIQGQGLNTEAFF. Written as DNA, the CDR3 is TGTGCCAGTAGTATACAGGGACAGGGCCTGAACACTGAAGCTTTCTTT.

The gene calls are TRBV7-2 and TRBJ2-5, with D possibly being TRBD2 (6 bases). Trimming pared 3 bases from V and 4 bases from J, leaving 15 bases between. The V gene's germline CDR1 is SGHTA and CDR2 FQGNSA. This CDR3 comprises 15 residues. Here the CDR3 reads CASSFTAEGRETQYF. For the CDR3, the DNA is TGTGCCAGCAGCTTTACAGCGGAGGGGCGAGAGACCCAGTACTTC.

This clone was seen just once. V and J are TRBV2 and TRBJ2-3, with 7 bases aligning to TRBD2. The CDR3 has 15 residues. Unmatched junction bases numbered 3, after V lost 3 bases and J lost 0 bases. Per the germline V gene, CDR1 is SNHLY and CDR2 is FYNNEI. CDR3 residues: CASSDQGGSTDTQYF. In DNA form, the CDR3 reads TGTGCCAGCAGTGATCAGGGAGGGAGCACAGATACGCAGTATTTT.

The chain is built from TRBV10-3 and TRBJ2-5, with D possibly being TRBD1 (5 bases). This CDR3 comprises 12 residues. Germline V lookup: CDR1 ENHRY, CDR2 SYGVKD. Trimming pared 3 bases from V and 6 bases from J, leaving 8 bases between. This CDR3 reads CAISDRVKTQYF. Here the CDR3 DNA reads TGTGCCATCAGTGACAGGGTAAAGACCCAGTACTTC.

The chain links TRBV19 to TRBJ2-1, with TRBD2 identical over 12 bases. CDR3 length: 15 residues. Germline V lookup: CDR1 LNHDA, CDR2 SQIVND (reference sequence). V was clipped by 6 bases and J by 4 bases; unmatched bases: 4. Written as DNA, the CDR3 is TGTGCCAGTAGAACTAGCGGGGGGATATACAATGAGCAGTTCTTC. It translates to CASRTSGGIYNEQFF. The complete variable domain, with remaining parts taken from reference TRBV19 and TRBJ2-1, reads DGGITQSPKYLFRKEGQNVTLSCEQNLNHDAMYWYRQDPGQGLRLIYYSQIVNDFQKGDIAEGYSVSREKKESFPLTVTSAQKNPTAFYLCASRTSGGIYNEQFFGPGTRLTVL.

The chain is built from TRBV11-2 and TRBJ2-2, with a possible D match to TRBD2 (6 bases). CDR3 length: 18 amino acids. The ends were cut back, 5 bases at V and 5 bases at J, with 24 bases in the middle. Germline CDR1 reads SGHAT; CDR2 reads FQNNGV. CDR3 region: CASSPLLGVGSGTGELFF. The CDR3 DNA reads TGTGCCAGCAGCCCCCTCTTGGGAGTCGGGAGTGGGACCGGGGAGCTGTTTTTT.

V gene TRBV4-1 combines with J gene TRBJ1-1; D gene ambiguous. The CDR3 spans 14 residues. From germline, CDR1 is MGHRA and CDR2 YSYEKL. Trimming removed 7 bases at V and 5 bases at J, with 17 bases between. CDR3 coding DNA: TGCGCCAGCACTAAAGTGGTGGGAGCTACTGAAGCTTTCTTT. As protein: CASTKVVGATEAFF.

The V gene is TRBV18, the J gene TRBJ1-2, with TRBD1 identical over 8 bases. V lost 0 bases, J lost 4 bases, and 4 bases stayed unmatched. In germline, CDR1 is KGHSH, CDR2 LQKENI. The CDR3 has 15 amino acids. This CDR3 is CASSPPLTGGYGYTF. CDR3 in DNA: TGTGCCAGCTCACCACCCTTAACAGGGGGCTATGGCTACACCTTC.

The rearrangement links TRBV5-6 to TRBJ1-1; 7 bases are shared with TRBD1. After removal of 2 bases from V and 1 base from J, the junction contained 2 bases not matched to a gene. The V gene's germline CDR1 is SGHDT and CDR2 YYEEEE. The CDR3 has 14 amino acids. CDR3 nucleotides: TGTGCCAGCAGCTTACAGGGGACGAACACTGAAGCTTTCTTT. It codes for CASSLQGTNTEAFF. The variable domain in full, with the rest retrieved from reference TRBV5-6 and TRBJ1-1, is DAGVTQSPTHLIKTRGQQVTLRCSPKSGHDTVSWYQQALGQGPQFIFQYYEEEERQRGNFPDRFSGHQFPNYSSELNVNALLLGDSALYLCASSLQGTNTEAFFGQGTRLTVV.

CDR3 sequence: CASSSSHRRGTNEQFF. The CDR3 bases are TGTGCCAGCAGCTCCAGCCATAGGCGGGGGACCAATGAGCAGTTCTTC. J is TRBJ2-1 and V is TRBV3-1 (or the pseudogene TRBV3-2), with 7 bases fitting TRBD2. The CDR3 runs 16 residues. The V gene's germline CDR1 is LGHDT and CDR2 YNNKEL (reference sequence). The ends lost 5 bases at V and 6 bases at J; junction bases unmatched: 13.

The CDR3 coding sequence is TGTGCCAGCAGCGCGGACAGGGGGGGAACTAATGAAAAACTGTTTTTT. Its translation is CASSADRGGTNEKLFF. This chain joins TRBV7-9 and TRBJ1-4, with TRBD1 matching 10 bases. Trimming cost V 5 bases and J 1 base; bases outside gene matches: 4. The CDR3 is 16 residues long. CDR1 is SEHNR and CDR2 is FQNEAQ in the germline V gene (reference sequence).

This chain uses TRBV7-3 with TRBJ2-1; 7 bases line up with TRBD1. Germline assignment: CDR1 SGHTA and CDR2 FQGTGA. CDR3 size: 15 residues. V lost 6 bases to trimming and J lost 9 bases; unmatched junction nucleotides: 14. Here the CDR3 reads CASSQTGSPGGEQFF. CDR3 DNA sequence: TGTGCCAGCAGTCAAACAGGTTCTCCAGGGGGTGAGCAGTTCTTC.